Following are 19 T cell receptor beta chains from one sample sequenced in a study of blood T cells in healthy people across ages. PCR was performed a second time for roughly 7 to 12 cycles using a sample-barcoded 5' primer and a J-beta primer mix. From the 5' RACE reads, TCRdb called clonotypes with MiXCR, one entry per CDR3 protein. Counted here are some 1,500,000 distinct CDR3 sequences, under 55% occurring once; the ten biggest clones make up about 4.1%. The sequenced sample was blood. These receptors originate from a young woman in good health.

V and J are TRBV28 and TRBJ2-4; D perhaps matches TRBD1 (6 bases). The CDR3 length is 16 residues. Per the germline V gene, CDR1 is MDHEN and CDR2 is SYDVKM. The V end was cut by 4 bases, the J end by 6 bases, with 19 bases between. CDR3 sequence: CASSWERVGTRNIQYF. CDR3 bases: TGTGCCAGCAGTTGGGAAAGGGTCGGGACAAGAAACATTCAGTACTTC.

This clonotype was seen a handful of times. The chain is built from TRBV29-1 and TRBJ1-2, with 8 bases matching TRBD1. There are 12 residues in the CDR3. V lost 0 bases to trimming and J lost 8 bases; unmatched junction nucleotides: 2. The V gene's germline CDR1 is SQVTM and CDR2 ANQGSEA. DNA of the CDR3: TGCAGCGTTGAAGACAGGGGGCGAGGCTACACCTTC. Protein sequence: CSVEDRGRGYTF.

This clonotype was found many times. The CDR3 DNA reads as TGTGCCACCAGAGCGGGTAGCGGGAGCGGAGGGGAGCTGTTTTTT. Its translation: CATRAGSGSGGELFF. This chain connects TRBV24-1 to TRBJ2-2; 9 positions agree with TRBD2. With V trimmed by 7 bases and J by 8 bases, 10 bases remained unmatched. Germline V CDR1 and CDR2: KGHDR, SFDVKD. This CDR3 has 15 residues.

This sequence joins TRBV12-5 and TRBJ1-4; D remains ambiguous. This CDR3 contains 13 residues. In germline, CDR1 is LGHNT, CDR2 FRNRAP. V was clipped by 5 bases and J by 12 bases, with 16 bases between them. The CDR3 is CASGMSAFSELFF. The CDR3, as DNA: TGTGCTAGTGGTATGAGCGCGTTCTCGGAACTGTTTTTT. The full variable domain, in which reference TRBV12-5 and TRBJ1-4 provide the parts outside the CDR3, is DARVTQTPRHKVTEMGQEVTMRCQPILGHNTVFWYRQTMMQGLELLAYFRNRAPLDDSGMPKDRFSAEMPDATLATLKIQPSEPRDSAVYFCASGMSAFSELFFGSGTQLSVL.

The CDR3 nucleotides read TGTGCCAGCAGCCCTGAGGGCAGGGTCGAGCAGTACTTC. Its protein is CASSPEGRVEQYF. The chain combines TRBV7-9 with TRBJ2-5; D might be TRBD1 or TRBD2, each matching 5 bases. With the DNA end fitting TRBJ2-7 better, the J assignment may be wrong. This CDR3 is built from 13 residues. CDR1 is SEHNR, CDR2 FQNEAQ, per germline (reference sequence).

The rearrangement uses TRBV20-1 and TRBJ2-1; D is unresolved. TRBJ2-7 explains the end of the DNA better; the J call may be wrong. CDR3 size: 13 residues. Germline CDR1 and CDR2: DFQATT and SNEGSKA (reference sequence). This CDR3 is CSANLLSYNEQYF. DNA for the CDR3: TGCAGTGCTAATCTCCTATCCTACAATGAGCAGTACTTC.

J is TRBJ2-2 and V is TRBV7-9; 8 bases are shared with TRBD1. V shed 4 bases, J shed 6 bases, and the junction held 10 bases outside the gene matches. The CDR3 spans 16 residues. Germline CDR1 reads SEHNR; CDR2 reads FQNEAQ (reference sequence). Here the CDR3 DNA reads TGTGCCAGCAGCTCCGGGCCCAGGGGGCGACCCGGGGAGCTGTTTTTT. This translates into CASSSGPRGRPGELFF.

The V and J genes are TRBV10-3 and TRBJ1-1; no clear D. V was clipped by 4 bases and J by 1 base, with 10 bases between them. Germline V CDR1 and CDR2: ENHRY, SYGVKD. This CDR3 is built from 14 residues. CDR3 coding DNA: TGTGCCATCAGTGCGGAGGGAGGGAACACTGAAGCTTTCTTT. It encodes CAISAEGGNTEAFF.

This clonotype was recorded many times. CDR3 bases: TGTGCCAGCAGTCCAACTAGGCACGAGCAGTACTTC. Amino acids: CASSPTRHEQYF. The chain uses TRBV7-2 and TRBJ2-4; maybe TRBD2 (5 bases). With the DNA end fitting TRBJ2-7 better, the J assignment may be wrong. The germline gives CDR1 SGHTA, CDR2 FQGNSA. The CDR3 consists of 12 residues.

Turning to this clonotype: One base away lies a much larger clone, so this may be a sequencing read error. The chain uses TRBV6-2 or TRBV6-3 and TRBJ1-5, with no clear D. The CDR3 totals 14 residues. Germline V gene sequence: CDR1 MNHEY, CDR2 SVGEGT. V lost 1 base and J 0 bases, leaving 4 bases between the germline ends. CDR3 region: CASSYWGSNQPQHF. The CDR3 DNA sequence: TGTGCCAGCAGTTACTGGGGTAGCAATCAGCCCCAGCATTTT.

The rearrangement joins TRBV5-1 to TRBJ1-2, with D possibly TRBD1 on 6 matching bases. Trimming stripped 4 bases from V and 5 bases from J, with 21 bases between. The CDR3 totals 16 residues. In germline, CDR1 is SGHRS, CDR2 YFSETQ. DNA of the CDR3: TGCGCCAGCAGCGGGGCGTTGGGGCCCCAGGGGTATGGCTACACCTTC. It codes for CASSGALGPQGYGYTF.

The CDR3 DNA reads as TGTGCCAGCAGTTTAGTAGATCTAGGGGCTTTCTTT. Its protein product is CASSLVDLGAFF. This chain links TRBV12-3 or TRBV12-4 with TRBJ1-1; D is ambiguous. The ends were cut back, 1 base at V and 11 bases at J, with 11 bases in the middle. The CDR3 loop spans 12 amino acids.

This clonotype was picked up a small number of times. The J gene is TRBJ2-1, the V gene TRBV10-3; D is unclear. The J call could be wrong; TRBJ2-7 is a better fit for the DNA end. The CDR3 is 16 residues long. CDR1 and CDR2 (germline): ENHRY, SYGVKD. CDR3 residues: CAISGWLADSYNEQYF. The CDR3 DNA reads as TGTGCCATCAGTGGTTGGCTGGCGGATAGCTACAATGAGCAGTACTTC.

This chain uses TRBV4-2 with TRBJ2-3; D is possibly TRBD1 (6 bases). The V end lost 0 bases, the J end lost 4 bases, and 8 bases lay between the germline ends. Germline-derived CDR1 and CDR2 are LGHNA and YNFKEQ. The CDR3 length is 14 residues. CDR3 amino acids: CASSQDKGADTQYF. CDR3 DNA sequence: TGTGCCAGCAGCCAAGACAAGGGGGCAGATACGCAGTATTTT.

The chain joins TRBV24-1 to TRBJ2-3; D is unresolved. CDR1 KGHDR and CDR2 SFDVKD come from the germline V gene. CDR3 size: 13 residues. V lost 3 bases to trimming and J lost 0 bases, with 3 bases between them. This chain's CDR3 is CATSDGSTDTQYF. The CDR3 bases are TGTGCCACCAGTGATGGTAGCACAGATACGCAGTATTTT.

This clonotype was detected only a few times. V usage is TRBV3-1 and J usage is TRBJ2-1; no clear D gene. The last part of the DNA fits TRBJ2-7 better; the J call may be wrong. The CDR3 has 15 residues. CDR1 and CDR2 from the germline V gene are LGHDT and YNNKEL (reference sequence). CDR3 region: CASSQDRQQYNEQYF. The CDR3 coding sequence is TGTGCCAGCAGCCAAGATCGCCAGCAGTACAATGAGCAGTACTTC.

The chain recombines TRBV4-1 with TRBJ1-6; D gene uncertain. This CDR3 comprises 17 residues. Germline V gene lookup returns CDR1 MGHRA and CDR2 YSYEKL. V was cut by 4 bases and J by 7 bases, with 20 bases left in between. CDR3 loop: CASSPYTMAGANSPLHF. CDR3 nucleotide sequence: TGCGCCAGCAGCCCGTATACGATGGCAGGTGCAAATTCACCCCTCCACTTT.

This clonotype was seen only a few times. The gene calls are TRBV7-6 and TRBJ1-4, with D possibly matching TRBD1 (6 bases). V was trimmed by 5 bases and J by 6 bases, leaving 13 bases between them. Germline V gives CDR1 SGHVS, CDR2 FNYEAQ. CDR3 size: 14 residues. In DNA form, the CDR3 reads TGTGCCAGCAGCCCGCTGGCAGGGGATGAAAAACTGTTTTTT. Translating gives CASSPLAGDEKLFF.

CDR3 loop: CASMEAAGGAYEQYF. The CDR3 bases are TGTGCCAGCATGGAAGCGGCGGGAGGAGCCTACGAGCAGTACTTC. The chain employs TRBV6-2 or TRBV6-3 and TRBJ2-4, with 8 nucleotides matching TRBD2. The end of the DNA fits TRBJ2-7 better, so the J call may be wrong. CDR1 and CDR2 from the germline V gene are MNHEY and SVGEGT. The CDR3 covers 15 residues.